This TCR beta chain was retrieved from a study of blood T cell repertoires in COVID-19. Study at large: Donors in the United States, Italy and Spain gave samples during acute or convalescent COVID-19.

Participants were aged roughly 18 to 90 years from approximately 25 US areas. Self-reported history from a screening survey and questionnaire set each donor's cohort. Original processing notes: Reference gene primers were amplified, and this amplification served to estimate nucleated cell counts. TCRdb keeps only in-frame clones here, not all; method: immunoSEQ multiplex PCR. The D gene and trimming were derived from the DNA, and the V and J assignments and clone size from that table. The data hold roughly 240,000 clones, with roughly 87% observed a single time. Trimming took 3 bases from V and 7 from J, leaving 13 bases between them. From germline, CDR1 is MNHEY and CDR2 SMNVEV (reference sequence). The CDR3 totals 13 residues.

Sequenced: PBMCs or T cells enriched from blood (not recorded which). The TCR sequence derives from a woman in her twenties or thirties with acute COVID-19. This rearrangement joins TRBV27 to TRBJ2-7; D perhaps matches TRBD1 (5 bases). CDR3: CASSFGAHWEQYF. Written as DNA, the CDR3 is TGTGCCAGCAGTTTTGGGGCCCACTGGGAGCAGTACTTC.